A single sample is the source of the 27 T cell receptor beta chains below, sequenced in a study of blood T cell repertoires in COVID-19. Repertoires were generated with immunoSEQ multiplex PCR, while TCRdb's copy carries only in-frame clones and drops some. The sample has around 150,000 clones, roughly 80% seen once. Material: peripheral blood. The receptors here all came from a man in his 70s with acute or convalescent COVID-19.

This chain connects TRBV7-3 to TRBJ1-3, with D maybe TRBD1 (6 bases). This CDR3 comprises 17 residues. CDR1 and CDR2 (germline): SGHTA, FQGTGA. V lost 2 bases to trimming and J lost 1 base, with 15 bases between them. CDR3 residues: CASSLSGGAQSGNTIYF. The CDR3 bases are TGTGCCAGCAGCTTATCCGGGGGGGCTCAATCTGGAAACACCATATATTTT.

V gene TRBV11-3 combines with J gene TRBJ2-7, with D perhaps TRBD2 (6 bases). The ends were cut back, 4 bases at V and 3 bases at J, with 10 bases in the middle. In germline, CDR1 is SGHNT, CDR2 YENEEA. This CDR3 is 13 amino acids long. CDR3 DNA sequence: TGTGCCAGCAGCTCTGGGACTGGCTACGAGCAGTACTTC. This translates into CASSSGTGYEQYF. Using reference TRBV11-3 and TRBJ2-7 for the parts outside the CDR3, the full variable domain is EAGVVQSPRYKIIEKKQPVAFWCNPISGHNTLYWYLQNLGQGPELLIRYENEEAVDDSQLPKDRFSAERLKGVDSTLKIQPAELGDSAVYLCASSSGTGYEQYFGPGTRLTVT.

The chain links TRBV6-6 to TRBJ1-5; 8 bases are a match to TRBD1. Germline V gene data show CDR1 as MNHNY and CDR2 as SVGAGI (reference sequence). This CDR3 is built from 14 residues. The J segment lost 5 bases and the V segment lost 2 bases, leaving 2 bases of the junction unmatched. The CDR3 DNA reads TGTGCCAGCAGTTACGGACAGGGCCATCAGCCCCAGCATTTT. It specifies CASSYGQGHQPQHF.

CDR3 in DNA: TGTGCCACCAGTGACCACTCGCGGCAGACTAATGAGCAGTTCTTC. This codes for CATSDHSRQTNEQFF. The chain links TRBV24-1 to TRBJ2-1; D remains ambiguous. This CDR3 spans 15 amino acids. Trimming left V 4 bases short and J 7 bases short, with 16 bases between. Per the germline V gene, CDR1 is KGHDR and CDR2 is SFDVKD.

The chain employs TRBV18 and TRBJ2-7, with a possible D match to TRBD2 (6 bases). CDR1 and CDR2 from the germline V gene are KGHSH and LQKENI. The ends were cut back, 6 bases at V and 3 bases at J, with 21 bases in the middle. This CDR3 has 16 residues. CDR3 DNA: TGTGCCAGCTCCCTTTACGGGCGGGACGGAAACTACGAGCAGTACTTC. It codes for CASSLYGRDGNYEQYF.

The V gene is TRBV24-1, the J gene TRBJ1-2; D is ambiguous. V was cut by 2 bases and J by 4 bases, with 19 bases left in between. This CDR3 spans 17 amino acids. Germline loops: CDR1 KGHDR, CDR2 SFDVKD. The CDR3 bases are TGTGCCACCAGTGATTCCCGTCGGTCAGACTCTTCCTATGGCTACACCTTC. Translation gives CATSDSRRSDSSYGYTF.

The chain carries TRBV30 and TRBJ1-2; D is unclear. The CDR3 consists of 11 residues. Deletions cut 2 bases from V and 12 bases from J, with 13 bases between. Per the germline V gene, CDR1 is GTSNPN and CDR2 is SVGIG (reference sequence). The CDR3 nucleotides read TGTGCCTGGAGTTCTACGTTACGAAACACCTTC. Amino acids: CAWSSTLRNTF.

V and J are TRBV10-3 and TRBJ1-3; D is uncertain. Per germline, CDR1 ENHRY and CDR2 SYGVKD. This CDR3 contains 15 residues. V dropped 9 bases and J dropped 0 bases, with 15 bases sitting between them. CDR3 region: CAITTTGSSGNTIYF. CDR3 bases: TGTGCCATTACAACGACTGGAAGCTCTGGAAACACCATATATTTT.

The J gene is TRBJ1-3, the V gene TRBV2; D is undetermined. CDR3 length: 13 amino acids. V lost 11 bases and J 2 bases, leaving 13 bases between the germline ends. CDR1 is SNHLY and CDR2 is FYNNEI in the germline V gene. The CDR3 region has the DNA TGTGCCGCTGGAGGGAATACTGGAAACACCATATATTTT. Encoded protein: CAAGGNTGNTIYF.

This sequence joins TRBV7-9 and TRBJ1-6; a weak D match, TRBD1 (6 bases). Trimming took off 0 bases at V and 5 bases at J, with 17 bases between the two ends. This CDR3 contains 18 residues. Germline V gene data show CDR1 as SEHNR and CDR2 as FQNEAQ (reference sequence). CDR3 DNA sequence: TGTGCCAGCAGCTTAGCGCGGGCAGGGGCCCGAGATAATTCACCCCTCCACTTT. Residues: CASSLARAGARDNSPLHF.

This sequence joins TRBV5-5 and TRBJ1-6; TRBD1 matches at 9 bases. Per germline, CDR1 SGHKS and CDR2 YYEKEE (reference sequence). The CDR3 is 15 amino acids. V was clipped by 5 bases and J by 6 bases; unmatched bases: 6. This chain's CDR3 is CASRNTGGSNSPLHF. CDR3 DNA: TGTGCCAGCAGAAACACAGGGGGCAGTAATTCACCCCTCCACTTT.

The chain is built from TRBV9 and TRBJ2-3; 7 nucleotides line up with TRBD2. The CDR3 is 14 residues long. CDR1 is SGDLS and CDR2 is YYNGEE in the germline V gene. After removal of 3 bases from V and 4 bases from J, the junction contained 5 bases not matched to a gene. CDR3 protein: CASSDRLAADTQYF. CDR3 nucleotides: TGTGCCAGCAGCGACAGACTAGCTGCAGATACGCAGTATTTT.

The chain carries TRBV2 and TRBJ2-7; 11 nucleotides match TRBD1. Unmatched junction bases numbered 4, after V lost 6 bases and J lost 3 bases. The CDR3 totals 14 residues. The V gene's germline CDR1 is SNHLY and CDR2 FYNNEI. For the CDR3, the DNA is TGTGCCAGCAGAGCTGGGACAGGGGGCTACGAGCAGTACTTC. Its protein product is CASRAGTGGYEQYF.

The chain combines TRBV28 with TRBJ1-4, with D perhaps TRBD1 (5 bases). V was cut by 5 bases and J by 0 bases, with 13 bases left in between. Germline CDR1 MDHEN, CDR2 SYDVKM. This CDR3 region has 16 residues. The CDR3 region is CASSPSGGSTNEKLFF. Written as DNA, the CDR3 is TGTGCCAGCAGTCCCTCGGGGGGTTCAACTAATGAAAAACTGTTTTTT. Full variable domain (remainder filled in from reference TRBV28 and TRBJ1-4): DVKVTQSSRYLVKRTGEKVFLECVQDMDHENMFWYRQDPGLGLRLIYFSYDVKMKEKGDIPEGYSVSREKKERFSLILESASTNQTSMYLCASSPSGGSTNEKLFFGSGTQLSVL.

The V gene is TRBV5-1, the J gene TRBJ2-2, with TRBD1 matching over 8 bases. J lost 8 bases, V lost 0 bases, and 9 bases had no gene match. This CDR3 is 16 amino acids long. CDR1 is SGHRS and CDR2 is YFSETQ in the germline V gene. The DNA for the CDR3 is TGCGCCAGCAGCTTGGGGCTGGACAGGGTGTCAGGGGAGCTGTTTTTT. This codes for CASSLGLDRVSGELFF.

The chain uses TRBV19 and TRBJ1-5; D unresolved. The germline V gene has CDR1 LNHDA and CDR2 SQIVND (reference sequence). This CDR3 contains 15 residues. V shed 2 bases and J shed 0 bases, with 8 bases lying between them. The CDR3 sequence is CASSIQSNSNQPQHF. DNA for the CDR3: TGTGCCAGTAGTATACAGTCGAATAGCAATCAGCCCCAGCATTTT.

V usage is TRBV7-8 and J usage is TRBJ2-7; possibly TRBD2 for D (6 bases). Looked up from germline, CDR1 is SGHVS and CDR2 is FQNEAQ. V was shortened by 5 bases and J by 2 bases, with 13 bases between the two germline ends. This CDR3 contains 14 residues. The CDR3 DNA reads TGTGCCAGCAGCCCTAGCGAGCTAGCCTACGAGCAGTACTTC. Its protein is CASSPSELAYEQYF.

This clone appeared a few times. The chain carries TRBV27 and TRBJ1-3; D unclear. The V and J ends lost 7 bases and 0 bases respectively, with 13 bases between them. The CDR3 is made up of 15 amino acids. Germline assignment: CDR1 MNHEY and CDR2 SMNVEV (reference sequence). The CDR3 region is CASTRGVASGNTIYF. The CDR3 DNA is TGTGCCAGCACCCGCGGTGTCGCCTCTGGAAACACCATATATTTT.

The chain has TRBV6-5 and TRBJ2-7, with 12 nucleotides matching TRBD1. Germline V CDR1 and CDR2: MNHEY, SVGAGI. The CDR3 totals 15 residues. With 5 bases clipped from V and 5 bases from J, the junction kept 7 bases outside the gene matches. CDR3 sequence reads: CASSNRDRGRDEQYF. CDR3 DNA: TGTGCCAGCAGTAATAGGGACAGGGGGCGCGACGAGCAGTACTTC.

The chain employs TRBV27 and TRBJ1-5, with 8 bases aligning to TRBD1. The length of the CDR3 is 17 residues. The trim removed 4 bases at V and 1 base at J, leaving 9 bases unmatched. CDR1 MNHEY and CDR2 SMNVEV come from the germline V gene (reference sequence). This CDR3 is CASSWTGTGVSNQPQHF. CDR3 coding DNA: TGTGCCAGCAGTTGGACCGGGACAGGAGTCAGCAATCAGCCCCAGCATTTT.

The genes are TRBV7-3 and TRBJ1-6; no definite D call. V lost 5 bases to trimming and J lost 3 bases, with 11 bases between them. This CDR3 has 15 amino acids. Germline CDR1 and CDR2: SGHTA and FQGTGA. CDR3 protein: CASSPQVIYNSPLHF. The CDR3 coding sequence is TGTGCCAGCAGCCCCCAGGTAATCTATAATTCACCCCTCCACTTT.

The CDR3 protein is CASSGPGQTGGEQFF. The CDR3 bases are TGTGCCAGCAGTGGACCCGGGCAGACGGGAGGTGAGCAGTTCTTC. V usage is TRBV28 and J usage is TRBJ2-1; 7 nucleotides line up with TRBD2. This CDR3 has 15 amino acids. V lost 5 bases, J lost 9 bases, and 13 bases stayed unmatched. Germline V lookup: CDR1 MDHEN, CDR2 SYDVKM.

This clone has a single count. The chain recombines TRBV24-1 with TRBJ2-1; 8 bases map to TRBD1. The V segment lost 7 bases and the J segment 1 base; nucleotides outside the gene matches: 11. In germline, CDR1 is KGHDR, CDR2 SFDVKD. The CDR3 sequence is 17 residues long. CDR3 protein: CATSSSQGAGSYNEQFF. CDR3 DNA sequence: TGTGCCACCAGCTCCTCGCAGGGGGCCGGATCCTACAATGAGCAGTTCTTC.

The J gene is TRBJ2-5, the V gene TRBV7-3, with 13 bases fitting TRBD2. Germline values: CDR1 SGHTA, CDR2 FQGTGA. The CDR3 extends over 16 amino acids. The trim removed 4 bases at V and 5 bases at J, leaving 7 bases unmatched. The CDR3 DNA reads TGTGCCAGCAGCTCTACTAGCGGGGGGGCCGAGGAGACCCAGTACTTC. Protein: CASSSTSGGAEETQYF.

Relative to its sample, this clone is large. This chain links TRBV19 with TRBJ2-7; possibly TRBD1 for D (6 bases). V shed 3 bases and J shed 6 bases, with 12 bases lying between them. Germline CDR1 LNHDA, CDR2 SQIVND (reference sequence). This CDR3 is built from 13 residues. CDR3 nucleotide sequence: TGTGCCAGTAGTATCACAGGGACGGGCGAGCAGTACTTC. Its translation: CASSITGTGEQYF.

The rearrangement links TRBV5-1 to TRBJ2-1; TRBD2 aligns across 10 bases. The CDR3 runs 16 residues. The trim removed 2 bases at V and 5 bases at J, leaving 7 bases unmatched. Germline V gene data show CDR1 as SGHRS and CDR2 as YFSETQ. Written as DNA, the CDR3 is TGCGCCAGCAGCTTTATGCCTAGCGGGAGAAACAATGAGCAGTTCTTC. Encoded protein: CASSFMPSGRNNEQFF. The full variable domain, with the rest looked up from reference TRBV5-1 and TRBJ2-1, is KAGVTQTPRYLIKTRGQQVTLSCSPISGHRSVSWYQQTPGQGLQFLFEYFSETQRNKGNFPGRFSGRQFSNSRSEMNVSTLELGDSALYLCASSFMPSGRNNEQFFGPGTRLTVL.

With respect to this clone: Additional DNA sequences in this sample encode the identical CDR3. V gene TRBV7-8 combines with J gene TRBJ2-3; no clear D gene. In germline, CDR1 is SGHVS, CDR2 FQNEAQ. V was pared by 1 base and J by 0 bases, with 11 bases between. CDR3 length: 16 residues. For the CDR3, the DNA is TGTGCCAGCAGCTTAGTTTCCGGCGGTAGCACAGATACGCAGTATTTT. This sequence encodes CASSLVSGGSTDTQYF.